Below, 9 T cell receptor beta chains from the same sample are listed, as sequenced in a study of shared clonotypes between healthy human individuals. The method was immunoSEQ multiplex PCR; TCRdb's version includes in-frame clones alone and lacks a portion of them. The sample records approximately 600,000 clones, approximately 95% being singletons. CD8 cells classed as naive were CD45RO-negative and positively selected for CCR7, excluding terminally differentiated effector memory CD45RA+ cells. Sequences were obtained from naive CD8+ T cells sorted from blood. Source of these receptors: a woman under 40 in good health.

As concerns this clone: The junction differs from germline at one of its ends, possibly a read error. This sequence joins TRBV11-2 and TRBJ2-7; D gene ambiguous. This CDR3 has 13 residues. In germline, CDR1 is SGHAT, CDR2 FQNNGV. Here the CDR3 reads CASSSTLSHEQYF. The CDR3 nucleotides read TGTGCCAGCAGCTCTACCCTCTCCCACGAGCAGTACTTC.

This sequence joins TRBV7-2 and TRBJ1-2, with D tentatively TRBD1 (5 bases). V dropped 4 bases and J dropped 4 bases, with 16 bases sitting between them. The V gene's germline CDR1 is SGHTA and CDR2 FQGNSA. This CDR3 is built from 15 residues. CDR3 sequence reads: CASSSTGRGLYGYTF. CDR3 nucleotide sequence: TGTGCCAGCAGCTCCACAGGAAGGGGACTCTATGGCTACACCTTC.

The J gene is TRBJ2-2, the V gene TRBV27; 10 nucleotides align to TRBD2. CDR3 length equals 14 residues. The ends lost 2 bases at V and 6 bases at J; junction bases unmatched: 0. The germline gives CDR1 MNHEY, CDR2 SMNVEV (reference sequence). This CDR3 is CASSLLAGAGELFF. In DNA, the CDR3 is TGTGCCAGCAGTTTACTAGCGGGAGCCGGGGAGCTGTTTTTT.

CDR3 protein: CASTGGRLALGEQYF. The CDR3 nucleotides are TGTGCCAGCACCGGAGGGAGGTTAGCATTGGGCGAGCAGTACTTC. J is TRBJ2-7 and V is TRBV27, with D perhaps matching TRBD2 (6 bases). Germline V gives CDR1 MNHEY, CDR2 SMNVEV (reference sequence). The CDR3 is 15 amino acids. Trimming pared 7 bases from V and 6 bases from J, leaving 22 bases between.

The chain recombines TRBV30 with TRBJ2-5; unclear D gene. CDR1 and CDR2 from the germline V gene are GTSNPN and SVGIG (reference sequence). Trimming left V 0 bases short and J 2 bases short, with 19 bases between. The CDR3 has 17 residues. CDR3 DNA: TGTGCCTGGAGTGTACCCCCGCTATCAGCAGAACAAGAGACCCAGTACTTC. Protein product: CAWSVPPLSAEQETQYF.

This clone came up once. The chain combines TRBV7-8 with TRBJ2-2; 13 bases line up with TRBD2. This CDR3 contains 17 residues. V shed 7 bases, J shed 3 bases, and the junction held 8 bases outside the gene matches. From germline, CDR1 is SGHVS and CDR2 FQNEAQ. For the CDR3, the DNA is TGTGCCAGCATCCTCGGACTAGCGGGAGAGTACACCGGGGAGCTGTTTTTT. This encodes CASILGLAGEYTGELFF. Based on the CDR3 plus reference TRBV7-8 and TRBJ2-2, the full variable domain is GAGVSQSPRYKVAKRGQDVALRCDPISGHVSLFWYQQALGQGPEFLTYFQNEAQLDKSGLPSDRFFAERPEGSVSTLKIQRTQQEDSAVYLCASILGLAGEYTGELFFGEGSRLTVL.

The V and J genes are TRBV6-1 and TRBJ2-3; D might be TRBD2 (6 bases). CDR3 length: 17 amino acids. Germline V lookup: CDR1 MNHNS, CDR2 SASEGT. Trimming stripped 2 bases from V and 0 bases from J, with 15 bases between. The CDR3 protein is CASSEWGEEGSTDTQYF. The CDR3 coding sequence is TGTGCCAGCAGTGAATGGGGGGAGGAGGGGAGCACAGATACGCAGTATTTT.

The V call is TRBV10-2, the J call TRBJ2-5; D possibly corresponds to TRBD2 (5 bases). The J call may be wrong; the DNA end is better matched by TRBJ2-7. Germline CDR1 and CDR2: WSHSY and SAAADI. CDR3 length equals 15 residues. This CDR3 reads CASSESLVGEYEQYF. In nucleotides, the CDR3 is TGCGCCAGCAGTGAGTCCCTGGTGGGAGAGTACGAGCAGTACTTC.

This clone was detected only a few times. CDR3 protein: CASTPGTGFTEAFF. The CDR3 DNA sequence: TGTGCCAGCACCCCGGGGACAGGGTTCACTGAAGCTTTCTTT. The chain carries TRBV9 and TRBJ1-1; 9 bases are a match to TRBD1. Trimming at V came to 6 bases and at J to 4 bases, leaving 7 bases not matched to a gene. CDR1 SGDLS and CDR2 YYNGEE come from the germline V gene. This CDR3 contains 14 residues.